The clone carrying this TCR beta chain was detected only a few times. Antigen specificity is unknown. The sample originates from a study of T cell repertoires in cytomegalovirus infection. The wider study: Well-studied HLA-B-restricted CMV epitopes were used in the study alongside recently identified HLA-C-restricted ones. Shared public TCR beta signatures pointed to both CMV infection and a matching HLA type. Study-wide results and limits: HLA-C-restricted TCR beta clonotypes specific for CMV led the ex vivo response. Cumulative frequency (of public TCR beta family members) identified carriers of CMV plus the relevant HLA.

This CDR3 is built from 13 residues. V lost 3 bases and J 3 bases, leaving 8 bases between the germline ends. Germline assignment: CDR1 LNHNV and CDR2 YYDKDF (reference sequence). TCRdb analysed the reads with MiXCR anew, one entry per CDR3 protein. The sample shows some 920,000 distinct CDR3 sequences, roughly a third of them seen only once. This receptor was obtained from a human donor in good health (CMV status not recorded). Some clones in this sample may be carry-over from other donors' samples. V and J are TRBV15 and TRBJ2-5; D not certain. The sample consisted of cultured CD8+ T cells from PBMCs, taken from culture after CMV antigen stimulation. CDR3 protein: CATSSGIKETQYF. The CDR3 DNA is TGTGCCACCAGCAGTGGAATAAAAGAGACCCAGTACTTC.